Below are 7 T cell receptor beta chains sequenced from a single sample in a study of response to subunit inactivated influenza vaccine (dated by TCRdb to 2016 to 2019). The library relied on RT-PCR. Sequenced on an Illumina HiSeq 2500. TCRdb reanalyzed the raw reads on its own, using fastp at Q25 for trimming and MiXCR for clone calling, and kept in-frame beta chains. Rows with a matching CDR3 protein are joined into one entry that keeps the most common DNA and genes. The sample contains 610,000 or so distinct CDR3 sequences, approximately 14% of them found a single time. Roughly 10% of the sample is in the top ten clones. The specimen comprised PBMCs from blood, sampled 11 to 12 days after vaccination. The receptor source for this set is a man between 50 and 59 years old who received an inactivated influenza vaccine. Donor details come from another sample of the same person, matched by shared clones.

The CDR3 reads CATSRDSTRVEQYF. The DNA for the CDR3 is TGTGCCACCAGCAGAGATTCGACAAGGGTTGAGCAGTACTTC. J is TRBJ2-7 and V is TRBV15; D call uncertain. Germline V gives CDR1 LNHNV, CDR2 YYDKDF (reference sequence). The V gene lost 0 bases and the J gene lost 7 bases, with 13 bases spanning the gap. The CDR3 runs 14 residues.

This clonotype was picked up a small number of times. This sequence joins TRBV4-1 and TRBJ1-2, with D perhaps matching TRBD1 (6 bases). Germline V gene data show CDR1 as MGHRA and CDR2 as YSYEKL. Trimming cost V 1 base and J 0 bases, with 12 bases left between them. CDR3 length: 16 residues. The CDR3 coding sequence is TGCGCCAGCAGCCAAGTACAGGGAATAGCTAACTATGGCTACACCTTC. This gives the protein CASSQVQGIANYGYTF.

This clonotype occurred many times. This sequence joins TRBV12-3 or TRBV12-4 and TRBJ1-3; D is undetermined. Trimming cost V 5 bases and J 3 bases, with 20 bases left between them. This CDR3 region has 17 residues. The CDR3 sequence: CASSPIGSRVFGNTIYF. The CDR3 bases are TGTGCCAGCAGTCCGATAGGGAGTAGGGTCTTTGGAAACACCATATATTTT.

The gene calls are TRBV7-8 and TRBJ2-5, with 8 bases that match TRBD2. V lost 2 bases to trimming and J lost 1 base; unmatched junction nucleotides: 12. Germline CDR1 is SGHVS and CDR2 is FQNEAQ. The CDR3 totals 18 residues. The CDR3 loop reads CASSLWASGHNVQETQYF. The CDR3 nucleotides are TGTGCCAGCAGCTTATGGGCTAGCGGGCATAACGTCCAAGAGACCCAGTACTTC.

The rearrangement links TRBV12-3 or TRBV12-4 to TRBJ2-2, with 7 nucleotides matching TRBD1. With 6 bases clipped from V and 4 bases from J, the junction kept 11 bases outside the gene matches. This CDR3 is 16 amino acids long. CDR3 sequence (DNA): TGTGCCAGCAGACGTAATCCGGGACAGATCACCGGGGAGCTGTTTTTT. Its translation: CASRRNPGQITGELFF.

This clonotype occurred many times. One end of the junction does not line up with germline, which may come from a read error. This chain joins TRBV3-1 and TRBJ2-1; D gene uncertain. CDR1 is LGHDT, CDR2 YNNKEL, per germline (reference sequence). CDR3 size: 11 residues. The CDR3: CASSQLNEQFF. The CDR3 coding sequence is TGCGCCAGCAGCCAATTGAATGAGCAGTTCTTC.

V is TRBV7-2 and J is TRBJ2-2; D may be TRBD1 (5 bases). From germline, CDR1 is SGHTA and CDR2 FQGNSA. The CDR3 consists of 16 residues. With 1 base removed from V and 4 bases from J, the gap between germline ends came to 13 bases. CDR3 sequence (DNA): TGTGCCAGCAGCTTAGTTTCTGGCAGGGCCACCGGGGAGCTGTTTTTT. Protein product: CASSLVSGRATGELFF.